This entry is about one T cell receptor (beta chain). What antigen it recognizes has not been identified. The input lacks base qualities; no much larger clone sits a single base away. The data belong to a study of CD8 T cells in ankylosing spondylitis listed by TCRdb under 2017. Describing the broader study: The study set out to find disease-linked TCR variants by profiling T cell receptor beta repertoires in ankylosing spondylitis patients and healthy donors. In total, the full study cohort was made up of about 110 healthy donors and 25 to 30 ankylosing spondylitis patients. Peripheral blood was sampled, and synovial fluid was also collected from ankylosing spondylitis patients.

The germline V gene (reference sequence) gives CDR1 as LGHDT and CDR2 as YNNKEL. Reading from cysteine to phenylalanine, the CDR3 counts 13 amino acids. Only CDR3 DNA remains: 39 bases, in frame from the first base. Deletion took 4 bases off V and 7 bases off J, with a span of 10 bases between the germline ends. TCRdb shows the sequencer as Illumina HiSeq 2500. Quantitative 5'-RACE with molecular barcodes was used to prepare TCR beta libraries. Per the authors' processing: Disease-linked TCR variants were identified with a new computational method built on a probabilistic model of VDJ rearrangement. The public reads were reprocessed in TCRdb via fastp at Q25 and MiXCR, keeping in-frame beta chains. A single entry per CDR3 protein holds the most common genes and DNA from its merged rows. In this record, the V and J calls reflect TCRdb's handling and not the investigators' own analysis. This sample gives around 300,000 distinct CDR3 sequences in total; roughly 14% of them show up just once. The ten largest account for around 0.99% of the sample.

Summary of the overall study and its limitations: A TCR beta motif made up of 7 to 9 highly homologous amino acid variants appeared to be characteristic of blood from ankylosing spondylitis patients. Some motif variants were previously reported in synovial fluid and blood of reactive arthritis patients, suggesting common disease-initiation mechanisms. The disease-linked clones were reported to be significantly enriched in matched synovial fluid samples from ankylosing spondylitis patients. The disease-linked clones had a CD8+ phenotype and were found at relatively low frequencies in peripheral blood.

The sequence derives from a male donor with ankylosing spondylitis or in good health (not recorded which). The rearrangement combines TRBV3-1 with TRBJ2-2; TRBD1 might be the D gene, on 6 matching bases. Material: blood, either unsorted or a sorted T cell fraction (not recorded which). The nucleotide sequence is given as TGTGCCAGCAGCCGACGACAGGACGGGGAGCTGTTTTTT. Translation gives CASSRRQDGELFF.